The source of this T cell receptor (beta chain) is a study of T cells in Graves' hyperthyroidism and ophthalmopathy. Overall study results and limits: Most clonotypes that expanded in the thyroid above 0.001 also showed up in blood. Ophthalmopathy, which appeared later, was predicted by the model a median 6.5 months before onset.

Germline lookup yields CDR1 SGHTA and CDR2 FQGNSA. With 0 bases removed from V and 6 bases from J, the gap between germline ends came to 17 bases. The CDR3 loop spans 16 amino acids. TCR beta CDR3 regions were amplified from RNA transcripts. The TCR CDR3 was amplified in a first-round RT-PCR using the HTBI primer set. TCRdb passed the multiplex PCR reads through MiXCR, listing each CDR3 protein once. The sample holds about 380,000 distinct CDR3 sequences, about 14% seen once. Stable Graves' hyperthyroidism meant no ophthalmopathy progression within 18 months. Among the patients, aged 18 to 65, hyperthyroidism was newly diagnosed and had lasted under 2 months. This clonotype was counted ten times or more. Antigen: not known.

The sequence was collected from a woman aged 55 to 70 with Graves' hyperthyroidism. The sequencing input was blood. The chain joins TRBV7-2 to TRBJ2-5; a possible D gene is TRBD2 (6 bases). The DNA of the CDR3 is TGTGCCAGCAGCTTAGCGCCGGCCCTAGCGTCTCAGACCCAGTACTTC. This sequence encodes CASSLAPALASQTQYF.